This T cell receptor (beta chain) was observed in a study of blood T cell repertoires in COVID-19. Assay: immunoSEQ multiplex PCR; the TCRdb copy retains only in-frame clones and omits some. The sample lists around 57,000 clones; around 87% were seen once. In its sample, this clone was seen once. Germline V gives CDR1 SEHNR, CDR2 FQNEAQ (reference sequence). CDR3 size: 15 residues. J was trimmed by 5 bases and V by 8 bases; bases with no gene match: 9. The chain employs TRBV7-9 and TRBJ1-5; 10 nucleotides align to TRBD1. Source material: peripheral blood. This clonotype was obtained from a man over 45 with active COVID-19. In nucleotides, the CDR3 is TGTGCCAGCGGGGGGATGGGGACAGGGGATCAGCCCCAGCATTTT. Protein: CASGGMGTGDQPQHF. Using reference TRBV7-9 and TRBJ1-5 for the parts outside the CDR3, the full variable domain is DTGVSQNPRHKITKRGQNVTFRCDPISEHNRLYWYRQTLGQGPEFLTYFQNEAQLEKSRLLSDRFSAERPKGSFSTLEIQRTEQGDSAMYLCASGGMGTGDQPQHFGDGTRLSIL.